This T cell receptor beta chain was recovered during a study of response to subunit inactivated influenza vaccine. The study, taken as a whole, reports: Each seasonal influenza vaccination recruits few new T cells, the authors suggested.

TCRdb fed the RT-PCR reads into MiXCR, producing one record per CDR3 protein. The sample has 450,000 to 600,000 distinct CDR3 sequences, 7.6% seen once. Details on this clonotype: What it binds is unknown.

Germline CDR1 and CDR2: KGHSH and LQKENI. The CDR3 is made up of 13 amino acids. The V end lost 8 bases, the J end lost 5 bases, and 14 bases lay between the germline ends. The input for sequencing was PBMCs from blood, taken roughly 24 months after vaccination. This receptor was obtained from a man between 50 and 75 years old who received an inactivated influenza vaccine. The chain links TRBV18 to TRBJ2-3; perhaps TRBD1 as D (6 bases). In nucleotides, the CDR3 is TGTGCCAGCACGACAGGCTATGAAGATACGCAGTATTTT. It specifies CASTTGYEDTQYF.